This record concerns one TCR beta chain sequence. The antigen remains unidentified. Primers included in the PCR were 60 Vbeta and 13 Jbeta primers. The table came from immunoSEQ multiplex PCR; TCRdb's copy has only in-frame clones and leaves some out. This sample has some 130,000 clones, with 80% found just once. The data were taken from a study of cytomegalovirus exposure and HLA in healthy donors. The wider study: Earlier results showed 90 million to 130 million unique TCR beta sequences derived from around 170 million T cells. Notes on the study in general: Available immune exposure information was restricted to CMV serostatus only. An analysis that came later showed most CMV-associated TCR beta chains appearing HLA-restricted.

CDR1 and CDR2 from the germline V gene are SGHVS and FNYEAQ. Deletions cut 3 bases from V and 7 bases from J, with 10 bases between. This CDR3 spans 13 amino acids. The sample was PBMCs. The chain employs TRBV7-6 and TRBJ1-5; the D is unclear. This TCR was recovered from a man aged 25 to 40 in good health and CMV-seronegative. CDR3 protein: CASSFATDQPQHF. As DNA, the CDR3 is TGTGCCAGCAGCTTTGCGACTGACCAGCCCCAGCATTTT.